The 20 T cell receptor beta chains below come from one sample, sequenced in a study of cytomegalovirus exposure and HLA in healthy donors (dated by TCRdb to 2016 to 2017). The library was built by means of the immunoSEQ multiplex PCR assay. For the multiplex PCR, a mixture combining 60 forward primers for TCR Vbeta segments and 13 reverse primers for TCR Jbeta segments was used. Imported from immuneACCESS, the table was reduced by TCRdb to in-frame sequences with V and J called. These copies leave out some clones; in studies compared against another copy, an unresolved V gene accounts for under half, and the cause of the remainder is not known. The sample data list approximately 150,000 clones, and approximately 71% of these were observed just once. Of the sample, around 4.6% falls within the top ten clones. Sample: PBMCs. Receptors were obtained from a male donor in good health and CMV-seronegative.

The genes are TRBV5-4 and TRBJ1-2; TRBD1 aligns across 11 bases. Germline values: CDR1 SGHNT, CDR2 YYREEE (reference sequence). J was trimmed by 4 bases and V by 4 bases; bases with no gene match: 6. This CDR3 has 15 amino acids. CDR3 protein: CASSNGQGAFYGYTF. As DNA, the CDR3 is TGTGCCAGCAGCAACGGACAGGGGGCCTTCTATGGCTACACCTTC.

The chain joins TRBV18 to TRBJ1-4; the D is unclear. This CDR3 comprises 13 residues. V shed 2 bases and J shed 8 bases, with 9 bases lying between them. Per the germline V gene, CDR1 is KGHSH and CDR2 is LQKENI. The CDR3 nucleotides read TGTGCCAGCTCACCAGGGCATCAGGAAAAACTGTTTTTT. This codes for CASSPGHQEKLFF.

The gene calls are TRBV29-1 and TRBJ1-5, with D unresolved. Trimming removed 6 bases at V and 0 bases at J, with 12 bases between. Germline V gene data show CDR1 as SQVTM and CDR2 as ANQGSEA. CDR3 length equals 14 residues. The DNA of the CDR3 is TGCAGCGTCCCCGAGGAGAGTAGCAATCAGCCCCAGCATTTT. Translating it yields CSVPEESSNQPQHF. The entire variable domain, with the rest obtained from reference TRBV29-1 and TRBJ1-5, is as follows: SAVISQKPSRDICQRGTSLTIQCQVDSQVTMMFWYRQQPGQSLTLIATANQGSEATYESGFVIDKFPISRPNLTFSTLTVSNMSPEDSSIYLCSVPEESSNQPQHFGDGTRLSIL.

The chain employs TRBV6-5 and TRBJ1-1; tentatively, D is TRBD1 (6 bases). CDR1 and CDR2 from the germline V gene are MNHEY and SVGAGI. V was trimmed by 5 bases and J by 4 bases, leaving 8 bases between them. This CDR3 has 12 residues. The CDR3: CASSTGITEAFF. CDR3 nucleotide sequence: TGTGCCAGCAGTACAGGGATCACTGAAGCTTTCTTT.

This clone was counted between two and nine times. This chain connects TRBV7-4 to TRBJ2-7, with D perhaps TRBD2 (6 bases). The germline gives CDR1 SGHVT, CDR2 SQSDAQ. Trimming took off 1 base at V and 3 bases at J, with 16 bases between the two ends. The CDR3 consists of 16 residues. As DNA, the CDR3 is TGTGCCAGCAGCTTAGTAGGGGTTGGGACTCTCTACGAGCAGTACTTC. It translates to CASSLVGVGTLYEQYF.

The chain combines TRBV19 with TRBJ2-7; D is unclear. CDR1 and CDR2 (germline): LNHDA, SQIVND (reference sequence). The length of the CDR3 is 15 residues. The germline V and J ends were trimmed by 3 bases and 1 base, with 13 bases remaining between them. Here the CDR3 reads CASSMLPTHSYEQYF. CDR3 bases: TGTGCCAGTAGTATGCTACCAACCCATTCCTACGAGCAGTACTTC.

The chain combines TRBV9 with TRBJ2-5; no definite D call. Germline CDR1 is SGDLS and CDR2 is YYNGEE. V was shortened by 0 bases and J by 4 bases, with 13 bases between the two germline ends. The CDR3 runs 15 residues. CDR3 loop: CASSVGARDGETQYF. As DNA, the CDR3 is TGTGCCAGCAGCGTAGGAGCGAGAGACGGAGAGACCCAGTACTTC.

This sequence joins TRBV5-1 and TRBJ1-4, with a possible D match to TRBD1 (5 bases). Germline V lookup: CDR1 SGHRS, CDR2 YFSETQ. V was pared by 4 bases and J by 0 bases, with 13 bases between. CDR3 length: 16 amino acids. The CDR3 DNA follows: TGCGCCAGCAGCCACGACAGCCCTGCAACTAATGAAAAACTGTTTTTT. It specifies CASSHDSPATNEKLFF.

This clone was seen once. The chain has TRBV28 and TRBJ2-7; D unclear. This CDR3 contains 13 residues. Trimming pared 2 bases from V and 3 bases from J, leaving 8 bases between. Looked up from germline, CDR1 is MDHEN and CDR2 is SYDVKM. The CDR3 reads CASSLQQSYEQYF. The CDR3 bases are TGTGCCAGCAGTTTACAACAGAGCTACGAGCAGTACTTC.

The chain combines TRBV28 with TRBJ2-2; TRBD2 aligns across 11 bases. The CDR3 totals 16 residues. In germline, CDR1 is MDHEN, CDR2 SYDVKM. The V gene end was trimmed by 2 bases and the J gene end by 6 bases; junction bases not matched to a gene: 5. This CDR3 reads CASSLQTSGMAGELFF. The CDR3 DNA sequence: TGTGCCAGCAGTTTACAGACTAGCGGGATGGCCGGGGAGCTGTTTTTT.

This sequence joins TRBV27 and TRBJ1-2; TRBD1 might be the D (6 bases). The CDR3 has 13 amino acids. Trimming took 6 bases from V and 4 from J, leaving 12 bases between them. Germline V gene sequence: CDR1 MNHEY, CDR2 SMNVEV (reference sequence). CDR3: CASSRGQLYGYTF. CDR3 nucleotide sequence: TGTGCCAGCAGCCGTGGACAGCTCTATGGCTACACCTTC.

The rearrangement uses TRBV5-5 and TRBJ2-4, with TRBD2 matching 7 bases. Per the germline V gene, CDR1 is SGHKS and CDR2 is YYEKEE (reference sequence). The CDR3 loop spans 13 amino acids. The V segment lost 7 bases and the J segment 7 bases; nucleotides outside the gene matches: 8. The CDR3, as DNA: TGTGCCAGCGCTCGGGCCGGGGGGAACATTCAGTACTTC. Translating it yields CASARAGGNIQYF.

The chain combines TRBV6-4 with TRBJ2-1; 16 nucleotides align to TRBD2. Germline CDR1 MRHNA, CDR2 SNTAGT. The CDR3 totals 18 residues. V was pared by 3 bases and J by 7 bases, with 9 bases of the junction left unmatched. CDR3 loop: CASSDPGTSGGAMNEQFF. As DNA, the CDR3 is TGTGCCAGCAGTGATCCCGGGACTAGCGGGGGGGCGATGAATGAGCAGTTCTTC.

The CDR3: CASSPTVAGSQETQYF. The CDR3 DNA sequence: TGTGCCAGCTCCCCGACCGTAGCGGGCTCTCAAGAGACCCAGTACTTC. The chain combines TRBV18 with TRBJ2-5; 7 bases line up with TRBD2. The germline gives CDR1 KGHSH, CDR2 LQKENI. Germline trimming cut 6 bases from V and 2 bases from J; bases unmatched to any gene: 12. The CDR3 extends over 16 amino acids.

The chain recombines TRBV4-2 with TRBJ2-7, with no clear D. The CDR3 totals 18 residues. With 1 base removed from V and 0 bases from J, the gap between germline ends came to 19 bases. Germline CDR1 reads LGHNA; CDR2 reads YNFKEQ. The CDR3 DNA is TGTGCCAGCAGCCAAGCCGCGACCTTTCAGGTTACCTCCTACGAGCAGTACTTC. Translating gives CASSQAATFQVTSYEQYF.

The sample holds a few counts of this clone. Other DNA sequences within the sample encode an identical CDR3. The chain recombines TRBV6-5 with TRBJ2-7; 11 nucleotides align to TRBD2. CDR3 length equals 15 residues. Per germline, CDR1 MNHEY and CDR2 SVGAGI. Trimming took 2 bases from V and 1 from J; bases not matched to a gene: 1. Here the CDR3 DNA reads TGTGCCAGCAGTTACAGACTAGCGGGGTCCTACGAGCAGTACTTC. Translation: CASSYRLAGSYEQYF.

The V call is TRBV27, the J call TRBJ1-1; TRBD1 is a possible D gene (6 bases). In germline, CDR1 is MNHEY, CDR2 SMNVEV (reference sequence). CDR3 length equals 13 residues. V was shortened by 6 bases and J by 5 bases, with 13 bases between the two germline ends. The chain's CDR3 is CASSLATGTEAFF. The CDR3 DNA follows: TGTGCCAGCAGCTTGGCTACAGGGACTGAAGCTTTCTTT.

This clone was seen only once. The V call is TRBV6-5, the J call TRBJ1-2, with TRBD1 identical over 9 bases. Germline V gives CDR1 MNHEY, CDR2 SVGAGI. V lost 5 bases, J lost 5 bases, and 3 bases stayed unmatched. CDR3 length: 13 residues. The CDR3: CASSNDRGYGYTF. For the CDR3, the DNA is TGTGCCAGCAGTAACGACAGGGGGTATGGCTACACCTTC.

V and J are TRBV6-6 and TRBJ2-5; tentatively, D is TRBD2 (5 bases). This CDR3 comprises 13 residues. Germline-derived CDR1 and CDR2 are MNHNY and SVGAGI (reference sequence). V shed 8 bases and J shed 1 base, with 11 bases lying between them. CDR3 protein: CASLRLPQETQYF. CDR3 sequence (DNA): TGTGCCAGCCTGAGACTACCCCAAGAGACCCAGTACTTC.

The chain links TRBV19 to TRBJ1-5; maybe TRBD1 (6 bases). Trimming took 3 bases from V and 4 from J, leaving 16 bases between them. The germline CDR1 and CDR2 sequences are LNHDA and SQIVND (reference sequence). The CDR3 extends over 16 amino acids. The CDR3 here is CASSIFPPQGNQPQHF. DNA for the CDR3: TGTGCCAGTAGTATTTTCCCTCCCCAGGGGAATCAGCCCCAGCATTTT.